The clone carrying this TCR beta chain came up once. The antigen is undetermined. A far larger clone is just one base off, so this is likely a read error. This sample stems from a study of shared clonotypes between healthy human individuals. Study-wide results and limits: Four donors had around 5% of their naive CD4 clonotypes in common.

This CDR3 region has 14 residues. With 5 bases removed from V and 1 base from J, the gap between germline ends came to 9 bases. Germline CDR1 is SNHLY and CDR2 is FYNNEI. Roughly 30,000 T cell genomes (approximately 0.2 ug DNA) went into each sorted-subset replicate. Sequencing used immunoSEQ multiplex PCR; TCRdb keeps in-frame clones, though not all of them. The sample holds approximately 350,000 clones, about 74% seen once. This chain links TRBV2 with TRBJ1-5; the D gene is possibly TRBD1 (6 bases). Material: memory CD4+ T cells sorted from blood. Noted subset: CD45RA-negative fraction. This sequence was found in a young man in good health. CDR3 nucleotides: TGTGCCAGCAGTTTCGACAGGAGCAATCAGCCCCAGCATTTT. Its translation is CASSFDRSNQPQHF.